These 22 T cell receptor beta chains were sequenced from one sample in a study of T cell responses to AZD1222 COVID-19 vaccine. TCRdb's copy holds only in-frame clones and misses some; the assay was immunoSEQ multiplex PCR. The sample yields nearly 110,000 clones, about 90% seen once. Here the sequenced sample was peripheral blood, taken on day 0 of AZD1222 vaccination. The receptors were sampled from an adult in good health.

CDR3 sequence: CASSLTVGHYGYTF. The CDR3 nucleotides are TGTGCCAGCAGCTTAACGGTTGGGCACTATGGCTACACCTTC. The chain has TRBV7-9 and TRBJ1-2; D gene unclear. The V gene's germline CDR1 is SEHNR and CDR2 FQNEAQ (reference sequence). There are 14 residues in the CDR3. V was clipped by 2 bases and J by 3 bases, with 10 bases between them.

The V gene is TRBV7-9, the J gene TRBJ2-7; weak D call: TRBD2 (6 bases). The CDR3 is made up of 14 amino acids. Between the trimmed V and J ends, which lost 5 bases and 5 bases, there was a span of 16 bases. Germline CDR1 and CDR2: SEHNR and FQNEAQ (reference sequence). In DNA, the CDR3 is TGTGCCAGCAGCCCGAGGACTATGCCCCACGAGCAGTACTTC. Translating gives CASSPRTMPHEQYF.

The chain carries TRBV6-5 and TRBJ1-2; D may be TRBD1 (5 bases). In germline, CDR1 is MNHEY, CDR2 SVGAGI. V was trimmed by 6 bases and J by 1 base, leaving 12 bases between them. There are 14 residues in the CDR3. For the CDR3, the DNA is TGTGCCAGCAGACCCTCGACAGTTAACTATGGCTACACCTTC. Translating gives CASRPSTVNYGYTF.

CDR3 nucleotide sequence: TGTGCCAGCAGGACAGGGGGCGGGGTCTATGGCTACACCTTC. Translation: CASRTGGGVYGYTF. The chain links TRBV28 to TRBJ1-2, with 10 positions matching TRBD1. The CDR3 is made up of 14 amino acids. Germline V gives CDR1 MDHEN, CDR2 SYDVKM. V lost 6 bases, J lost 4 bases, and 5 bases stayed unmatched.

This rearrangement joins TRBV10-1 to TRBJ1-1; D may be TRBD1 (5 bases). Trimming stripped 0 bases from V and 4 bases from J, with 12 bases between. Germline assignment: CDR1 WNHNN and CDR2 SYGVQD (reference sequence). The CDR3 is 15 residues long. Here the CDR3 reads CASSESQGLGTEAFF. The CDR3 region has the DNA TGCGCCAGCAGTGAGTCGCAGGGTCTAGGCACTGAAGCTTTCTTT.

This sequence joins TRBV24-1 and TRBJ2-2; TRBD1 matches 10 bases. The CDR3 has 16 amino acids. CDR1 is KGHDR and CDR2 is SFDVKD in the germline V gene. The trim removed 5 bases at V and 1 base at J, leaving 3 bases unmatched. CDR3 in DNA: TGTGCCACCAGTGGGACAGGGGGATGGAACACCGGGGAGCTGTTTTTT. Its translation is CATSGTGGWNTGELFF.

J is TRBJ2-1 and V is TRBV18; D remains ambiguous. The germline V gene has CDR1 KGHSH and CDR2 LQKENI. The V end was cut by 3 bases, the J end by 10 bases, with 10 bases between. This CDR3 has 12 amino acids. CDR3 DNA sequence: TGTGCCAGCTCACCTAGGGTCCCCGAGCAGTTCTTC. It translates to CASSPRVPEQFF.

V usage is TRBV20-1 and J usage is TRBJ1-2; D is unresolved. Germline V lookup: CDR1 DFQATT, CDR2 SNEGSKA (reference sequence). Trimming left V 3 bases short and J 5 bases short, with 10 bases between. The CDR3 consists of 12 residues. In nucleotides, the CDR3 is TGCAGTGCTAGTCCCGGGATGTATGGCTACACCTTC. As protein: CSASPGMYGYTF.

The gene calls are TRBV3-1 (or the pseudogene TRBV3-2) and TRBJ2-7; D remains unclear. V shed 6 bases and J shed 0 bases, with 15 bases lying between them. Looked up from germline, CDR1 is LGHDT and CDR2 is YNNKEL (reference sequence). The CDR3 runs to 15 residues. The CDR3 DNA follows: TGTGCCAGCAGTCCGAGACTCAGGAGCTCCTACGAGCAGTACTTC. Encoded protein: CASSPRLRSSYEQYF.

DNA for the CDR3: TGTGCCAGCAGCTTAGAGGGCAGGGGTGGAGATACGCAGTATTTT. Translation gives CASSLEGRGGDTQYF. The rearrangement links TRBV11-3 to TRBJ2-3; D possibly corresponds to TRBD1 (6 bases). V was cut by 0 bases and J by 5 bases, with 12 bases left in between. From germline, CDR1 is SGHNT and CDR2 YENEEA. This CDR3 contains 15 residues.

The J gene is TRBJ2-1, the V gene TRBV5-3; tentatively, D is TRBD1 or TRBD2 (5 bases each). TRBV5-3 is placed among ORFs of uncertain function. V was clipped by 4 bases and J by 1 base, with 12 bases between them. The CDR3 contains 15 residues. CDR3 sequence (DNA): TGTGCCAGAAGCACAAGAGGGGAATCCTACAATGAGCAGTTCTTC. This sequence encodes CARSTRGESYNEQFF.

The J gene is TRBJ2-7, the V gene TRBV3-1 (or the pseudogene TRBV3-2); D could derive from TRBD1 or TRBD2 (5 bases each). The CDR3 consists of 15 residues. Germline assignment: CDR1 LGHDT and CDR2 YNNKEL (reference sequence). Deletions cut 8 bases from V and 0 bases from J, with 17 bases between. CDR3 sequence reads: CASDTRGASSYEQYF. In DNA form, the CDR3 reads TGTGCCAGCGATACTAGGGGCGCGAGCTCCTACGAGCAGTACTTC.

This clone was detected only once. V and J are TRBV5-1 and TRBJ1-5, with 9 bases matching TRBD1. The V and J ends lost 0 bases and 7 bases, in that order; junction bases with no gene match: 5. The CDR3 extends over 15 amino acids. Germline V gives CDR1 SGHRS, CDR2 YFSETQ. CDR3 residues: CASSLGGQGGQPQHF. CDR3 sequence (DNA): TGCGCCAGCAGCTTGGGGGGACAGGGTGGCCAGCCCCAGCATTTT.

This clone was counted a few times. The chain uses TRBV6-4 and TRBJ1-4, with 8 bases matching TRBD1. Germline assignment: CDR1 MRHNA and CDR2 SNTAGT. CDR3 length: 16 residues. The V segment lost 8 bases and the J segment 7 bases; nucleotides outside the gene matches: 15. Written as DNA, the CDR3 is TGTGCCAGCCCTCCGCAGGGGACAGGTAGGAGTGAAAAACTGTTTTTT. Its translation: CASPPQGTGRSEKLFF.

This rearrangement joins TRBV3-1 (or the pseudogene TRBV3-2) to TRBJ1-6; D gene ambiguous. This CDR3 contains 13 residues. The V end lost 4 bases, the J end lost 6 bases, and 7 bases lay between the germline ends. Germline assignment: CDR1 LGHDT and CDR2 YNNKEL (reference sequence). The CDR3 DNA reads TGTGCCAGCAGCCCGGGTTTTAATTCACCCCTCCACTTT. Translating gives CASSPGFNSPLHF.

The chain couples TRBV19 to TRBJ2-2; 9 nucleotides line up with TRBD1. Per germline, CDR1 LNHDA and CDR2 SQIVND (reference sequence). J was trimmed by 7 bases and V by 7 bases; bases with no gene match: 7. CDR3 size: 14 residues. The CDR3 DNA reads as TGTGCCAGTACCAGGACAGGGGAAATCGGGGAGCTGTTTTTT. Translated, it gives CASTRTGEIGELFF.

V is TRBV4-3 and J is TRBJ1-2; TRBD1 matches 10 bases. This CDR3 is built from 16 residues. With V trimmed by 1 base and J by 4 bases, 6 bases remained unmatched. Germline CDR1 reads LGHNA; CDR2 reads YSLEER. CDR3 DNA: TGCGCCAGCAGCCAAGGGACAGGGGGTTTTGGCTATGGCTACACCTTC. Protein: CASSQGTGGFGYGYTF.

J is TRBJ1-1 and V is TRBV7-9; D possibly corresponds to TRBD1 (5 bases). This CDR3 has 14 amino acids. Trimming shortened V by 8 bases and J by 1 base, and 14 bases separated the two germline ends. CDR1 is SEHNR and CDR2 is FQNEAQ in the germline V gene (reference sequence). The DNA of the CDR3 is TGTGCCAGCGCTGGGAGGGGAGGGAACACTGAAGCTTTCTTT. It translates to CASAGRGGNTEAFF.

CDR3 in amino acids: CASSLDRPNVLTF. The CDR3 coding sequence is TGTGCCAGCAGCTTAGACAGGCCGAACGTCCTGACTTTC. The V call is TRBV7-3, the J call TRBJ2-6, with D possibly being TRBD1 (6 bases). The CDR3 covers 13 residues. Deletions cut 2 bases from V and 10 bases from J, with 9 bases between. Germline V gives CDR1 SGHTA, CDR2 FQGTGA. Full variable domain (missing parts from reference TRBV7-3 and TRBJ2-6): GAGVSQTPSNKVTEKGKYVELRCDPISGHTALYWYRQSLGQGPEFLIYFQGTGAADDSGLPNDRFFAVRPEGSVSTLKIQRTERGDSAVYLCASSLDRPNVLTFGAGSRLTVL.

J is TRBJ2-3 and V is TRBV10-3; 10 bases align to TRBD2. From germline, CDR1 is ENHRY and CDR2 SYGVKD. This CDR3 is built from 16 residues. The ends lost 6 bases at V and 0 bases at J; junction bases unmatched: 6. The CDR3 DNA reads TGTGCCATCAGACCGCAAGCGGGAGGGAGCACAGATACGCAGTATTTT. Residues: CAIRPQAGGSTDTQYF.

The rearrangement uses TRBV19 and TRBJ1-5; tentatively, D is TRBD1 (6 bases). This CDR3 contains 15 residues. Deletions cut 5 bases from V and 0 bases from J, with 11 bases between. Germline lookup yields CDR1 LNHDA and CDR2 SQIVND (reference sequence). The CDR3: CASSGQFDSNQPQHF. CDR3 DNA: TGTGCCAGTAGTGGACAGTTTGATAGCAATCAGCCCCAGCATTTT.

In its sample, this clone was seen a few times. This chain links TRBV4-1 with TRBJ1-5, with a possible D match to TRBD1 (5 bases). This CDR3 contains 16 residues. Germline-derived CDR1 and CDR2 are MGHRA and YSYEKL. Deletions cut 1 base from V and 6 bases from J, with 16 bases between. CDR3 region: CASSQGPTDPGQPQHF. Here the CDR3 DNA reads TGCGCCAGCAGCCAAGGCCCGACAGACCCGGGTCAGCCCCAGCATTTT.